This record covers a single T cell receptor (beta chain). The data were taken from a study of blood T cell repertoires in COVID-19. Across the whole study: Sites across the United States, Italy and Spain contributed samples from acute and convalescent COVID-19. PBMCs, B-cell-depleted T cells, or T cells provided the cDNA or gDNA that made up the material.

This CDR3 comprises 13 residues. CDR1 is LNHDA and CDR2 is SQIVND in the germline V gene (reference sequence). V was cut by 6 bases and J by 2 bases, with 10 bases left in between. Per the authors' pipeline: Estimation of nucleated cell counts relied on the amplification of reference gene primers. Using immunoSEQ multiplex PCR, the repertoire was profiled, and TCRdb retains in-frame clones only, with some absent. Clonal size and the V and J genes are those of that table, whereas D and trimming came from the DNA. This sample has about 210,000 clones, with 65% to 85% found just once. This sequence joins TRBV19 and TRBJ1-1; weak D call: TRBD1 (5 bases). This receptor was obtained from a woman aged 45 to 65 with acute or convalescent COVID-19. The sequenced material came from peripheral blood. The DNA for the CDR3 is TGTGCCAGTAGATCGGACATAAACACTGAAGCTTTCTTT. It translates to CASRSDINTEAFF.